Included here is one T cell receptor (beta chain) sequence, with context. This specimen belongs to a study of T cells after yellow fever vaccination. Germline loops: CDR1 SEHNR, CDR2 FQNEAQ (reference sequence). The J segment lost 1 base and the V segment lost 5 bases, leaving 6 bases of the junction unmatched. The CDR3 runs to 15 residues. TCRdb fed the 5' RACE reads into MiXCR, producing one record per CDR3 protein. The profile shows 68,000 or so distinct CDR3 sequences, more than 6.5% of them singletons. V and J are TRBV7-9 and TRBJ2-3, with 7 positions matching TRBD1. The material sequenced was CD8+ T cells sorted from PBMCs, taken 45 days after the first yellow fever vaccination. This sequence originates from a man younger than 35 who received the YFV17D yellow fever vaccine. In nucleotides, the CDR3 is TGTGCCAGCAGCGACCGGGACAGCCGCACAGATACGCAGTATTTT. Protein product: CASSDRDSRTDTQYF.